This T cell receptor (beta chain) was retrieved from a study of Graves' ophthalmopathy and Graves' hyperthyroidism. Study-level information: Hyperthyroidism counted as stable given no ophthalmopathy within 18 months of follow-up. General study results and limits: Sensitivity of around 70% and specificity of roughly 78% were achieved by the model that predicted ophthalmopathy progression.

The table lists this clonotype with a few counts. Antigen specificity is unknown. Hyperthyroidism patients were newly diagnosed, ill under 2 months, and aged 18 to 65 years. Amplification of the TCR beta CDR3 regions used RNA transcripts (as template). RT-PCR was first run with HTBI primers, then multiplex PCR in a second round. TCRdb re-analysed the multiplex PCR reads in MiXCR, keeping a single row per CDR3 protein. Counted here are approximately 1.2 million distinct CDR3 sequences, less than 45% occurring once; the ten biggest clones make up 11%. This CDR3 contains 17 residues. Germline CDR1 LNHDA, CDR2 SQIVND (reference sequence). V was trimmed by 0 bases and J by 1 base, leaving 13 bases between them.

This clonotype was obtained from an adult man with Graves' hyperthyroidism. The chain recombines TRBV19 with TRBJ1-5; the D is unclear. Specimen: peripheral blood or thyroid tissue (not recorded which). The CDR3 DNA reads as TGTGCCAGTAGTATAGATCTTTCTCCCGGAAGCAATCAGCCCCAGCATTTT. Its protein is CASSIDLSPGSNQPQHF.